The clone carrying this T cell receptor (beta chain) was counted between two and nine times. Antigen specificity is unknown. The V end lost 6 bases, the J end lost 4 bases, and 17 bases lay between the germline ends. CDR3 length equals 15 residues. This specimen comes from a study of T-cell memory formation after mild COVID-19. Overall study: Most TCR clusters belonged to a single donor.

MiXCR, run by TCRdb on the 5' RACE reads, gives a single entry per CDR3 protein. The data contain a few hundred thousand distinct CDR3 sequences, over 8.5% of them singletons. General study results and limits: In pre-infection memory, a portion of responding clones appeared, which suggested that cross-reactive memory joined. CD4+ bias marked clones expanding day 15 to 37, unlike balanced contracting clones.

This sequence was found in a man aged 18-30 years who had mild COVID-19 (a few samples of this study predate the infection). Cell type and time point are not known. V is TRBV12-3 or TRBV12-4 and J is TRBJ2-3; tentative D call: TRBD1 (6 bases). The sample taken for sequencing was PBMCs or a T cell subset sorted from them (not recorded which). The CDR3 sequence is CASRPGHEGPDTQYF. The CDR3 nucleotides are TGTGCCAGCAGACCGGGACACGAGGGCCCAGATACGCAGTATTTT.